The 17 T cell receptor beta chains below all came from one sample that was sequenced in a study of blood T cell repertoires in COVID-19 (dated by TCRdb to 2020 to 2021). The library came from the immunoSEQ multiplex PCR assay. TCRdb provides this immuneACCESS table in a form limited to in-frame rearrangements. Some clones are lacking; in checked studies, under half of them reflect an unresolved V gene, and why the rest are absent is not known. This sample gives 200,000 or so clones in total; roughly 90% of them show up just once. Together, the top ten hold under 2% of the sample. The material sequenced was peripheral blood. Receptors originate from a man aged 40-49 years with active or convalescent COVID-19.

This clone was recorded only once. The chain uses TRBV7-3 and TRBJ2-3; possible D gene TRBD2, 6 bases. The germline V gene encodes CDR1 SGHTA and CDR2 FQGTGA. V gave up 4 bases and J gave up 2 bases, with 19 bases separating them. This CDR3 comprises 17 residues. This chain's CDR3 is CASSSPPGTDFTDTQYF. CDR3 coding DNA: TGTGCCAGCAGCTCACCCCCCGGGACTGATTTCACAGATACGCAGTATTTT. The variable domain in full, with the rest retrieved from reference TRBV7-3 and TRBJ2-3, is GAGVSQTPSNKVTEKGKYVELRCDPISGHTALYWYRQSLGQGPEFLIYFQGTGAADDSGLPNDRFFAVRPEGSVSTLKIQRTERGDSAVYLCASSSPPGTDFTDTQYFGPGTRLTVL.

CDR3 coding DNA: TGTGCCAGTAGTATAAACAGTGTCTACAATGAGCAGTTCTTC. The encoded protein is CASSINSVYNEQFF. The V gene is TRBV19, the J gene TRBJ2-1; D is unclear. V lost 2 bases, J lost 3 bases, and 8 bases lay in between. Germline CDR1 is LNHDA and CDR2 is SQIVND (reference sequence). The CDR3 covers 14 residues.

The V gene is TRBV6-2 or TRBV6-3, the J gene TRBJ2-7; D unresolved. CDR1 is MNHEY and CDR2 is SVGEGT in the germline V gene. The CDR3 runs to 15 residues. Trimming shortened V by 4 bases and J by 4 bases, and 17 bases separated the two germline ends. CDR3 in amino acids: CASSFSTSSSYEQYF. CDR3 sequence (DNA): TGTGCCAGCAGTTTCTCAACATCGTCAAGTTACGAGCAGTACTTC.

This clone was counted a single time. This rearrangement joins TRBV6-2 or TRBV6-3 to TRBJ1-2; tentatively, D is TRBD1 (5 bases). In germline, CDR1 is MNHEY, CDR2 SVGEGT. V was shortened by 5 bases and J by 4 bases, with 11 bases between the two germline ends. The length of the CDR3 is 13 residues. CDR3 bases: TGTGCCAGCAGTCCAGGGTTCAGCTATGGCTACACCTTC. It translates to CASSPGFSYGYTF.

This chain uses TRBV19 with TRBJ1-1; D is perhaps TRBD1 (5 bases). CDR3 length: 14 amino acids. V was clipped by 7 bases and J by 2 bases, with 14 bases between them. Germline CDR1 reads LNHDA; CDR2 reads SQIVND (reference sequence). CDR3 sequence: CASKLGGLNTEAFF. The CDR3 region has the DNA TGTGCCAGTAAATTGGGGGGACTCAACACTGAAGCTTTCTTT.

This clone was picked up a small number of times. The CDR3 sequence: CASSPTDRGNYGYTF. The CDR3 DNA reads TGTGCCAGCAGCCCAACGGACAGGGGGAACTATGGCTACACCTTC. This chain connects TRBV7-2 to TRBJ1-2; TRBD1 agrees at 10 bases. Germline CDR1 reads SGHTA; CDR2 reads FQGNSA. V lost 5 bases to trimming and J lost 2 bases; unmatched junction nucleotides: 5. This CDR3 is built from 15 residues.

The chain links TRBV6-4 to TRBJ2-7, with 11 positions matching TRBD2. With 7 bases clipped from V and 0 bases from J, the junction kept 5 bases outside the gene matches. The CDR3 has 15 residues. Looked up from germline, CDR1 is MRHNA and CDR2 is SNTAGT. DNA for the CDR3: TGTGCCAGCAACCCGGGACTAGCGGACTCCTACGAGCAGTACTTC. This translates into CASNPGLADSYEQYF.

The rearrangement uses TRBV11-2 and TRBJ1-6; D not certain. V was pared by 3 bases and J by 13 bases, with 10 bases between. Germline V CDR1 and CDR2: SGHAT, FQNNGV. This CDR3 is built from 12 residues. DNA for the CDR3: TGTGCCAGCAGCTTGGTCAACGGGCCCCTCCACTTT. Its protein is CASSLVNGPLHF.

V is TRBV7-9 and J is TRBJ2-7, with 8 bases that match TRBD1. This CDR3 comprises 14 residues. Germline CDR1 SEHNR, CDR2 FQNEAQ (reference sequence). The ends lost 6 bases at V and 1 base at J; junction bases unmatched: 5. The DNA of the CDR3 is TGTGCCAGCAGTCCGACAGGGGTGTCCTACGAGCAGTACTTC. It translates to CASSPTGVSYEQYF.

V usage is TRBV5-5 and J usage is TRBJ1-6, with TRBD1 identical over 9 bases. Trimming removed 2 bases from V and 7 bases from J; junction bases left unmatched: 10. This CDR3 contains 17 residues. Germline V CDR1 and CDR2: SGHKS, YYEKEE (reference sequence). The chain's CDR3 is CASSFTTAGQGNSPLHF. The CDR3, as DNA: TGTGCCAGCAGCTTCACCACCGCAGGACAGGGGAATTCACCCCTCCACTTT.

The gene calls are TRBV4-2 and TRBJ2-1; 10 nucleotides match TRBD2. Germline V lookup: CDR1 LGHNA, CDR2 YNFKEQ. The CDR3 covers 16 residues. Trimming cost V 3 bases and J 2 bases; bases outside gene matches: 4. This CDR3 is CASSQASGRAYNEQFF. For the CDR3, the DNA is TGTGCCAGCAGCCAGGCTAGCGGGAGAGCCTACAATGAGCAGTTCTTC.

The rearrangement uses TRBV18 and TRBJ2-7; 7 bases are shared with TRBD1. This CDR3 has 16 residues. V shed 6 bases, J shed 1 base, and the junction held 12 bases outside the gene matches. Germline V lookup: CDR1 KGHSH, CDR2 LQKENI. The DNA for the CDR3 is TGTGCCAGCTCCAGTCTCACAGGGGACAAGTCCTACGAGCAGTACTTC. Its translation is CASSSLTGDKSYEQYF.

On this clone: Distinct nucleotide sequences in the sample also encode this CDR3. The J gene is TRBJ1-5, the V gene TRBV7-9; TRBD1 matches at 9 bases. CDR3 length: 14 amino acids. Germline CDR1 is SEHNR and CDR2 is FQNEAQ (reference sequence). After removal of 1 base from V and 5 bases from J, the junction contained 0 bases not matched to a gene. The CDR3 sequence is CASSLGQGDQPQHF. Written as DNA, the CDR3 is TGTGCCAGCAGCTTAGGACAGGGGGATCAGCCCCAGCATTTT.

V is TRBV7-8 and J is TRBJ1-6; 9 bases line up with TRBD1. Germline-derived CDR1 and CDR2 are SGHVS and FQNEAQ. The V and J ends lost 4 bases and 9 bases, in that order; junction bases with no gene match: 4. The CDR3 length is 14 residues. Written as DNA, the CDR3 is TGTGCCAGCAGCTCCGGACAGGGGCGTTCACCCCTCCACTTT. This sequence encodes CASSSGQGRSPLHF.

The genes are TRBV6-6 and TRBJ2-2, with 7 bases lining up with TRBD2. Germline CDR1 is MNHNY and CDR2 is SVGAGI (reference sequence). CDR3 size: 17 residues. Trimming at V came to 5 bases and at J to 0 bases, leaving 9 bases not matched to a gene. In DNA form, the CDR3 reads TGTGCCAGCAGTCCCGCCGGGAGGACCGCGAACACCGGGGAGCTGTTTTTT. Protein: CASSPAGRTANTGELFF.

The V gene is TRBV29-1, the J gene TRBJ1-1; TRBD1 matches 8 bases. V gave up 2 bases and J gave up 7 bases; unmatched junction bases: 6. This CDR3 is 13 amino acids long. The germline CDR1 and CDR2 sequences are SQVTM and ANQGSEA. The DNA for the CDR3 is TGCAGCGTTGAAAGGACAGGGTCATTTGAAGCTTTCTTT. Amino acid sequence: CSVERTGSFEAFF.

This rearrangement joins TRBV6-1 to TRBJ1-2, with D possibly matching TRBD1 (5 bases). CDR3 length: 15 amino acids. Trimming removed 1 base at V and 4 bases at J, with 13 bases between. Per the germline V gene, CDR1 is MNHNS and CDR2 is SASEGT. This CDR3 reads CASSEVGGFSYGYTF. The DNA of the CDR3 is TGTGCCAGCAGTGAAGTGGGGGGGTTTAGCTATGGCTACACCTTC.